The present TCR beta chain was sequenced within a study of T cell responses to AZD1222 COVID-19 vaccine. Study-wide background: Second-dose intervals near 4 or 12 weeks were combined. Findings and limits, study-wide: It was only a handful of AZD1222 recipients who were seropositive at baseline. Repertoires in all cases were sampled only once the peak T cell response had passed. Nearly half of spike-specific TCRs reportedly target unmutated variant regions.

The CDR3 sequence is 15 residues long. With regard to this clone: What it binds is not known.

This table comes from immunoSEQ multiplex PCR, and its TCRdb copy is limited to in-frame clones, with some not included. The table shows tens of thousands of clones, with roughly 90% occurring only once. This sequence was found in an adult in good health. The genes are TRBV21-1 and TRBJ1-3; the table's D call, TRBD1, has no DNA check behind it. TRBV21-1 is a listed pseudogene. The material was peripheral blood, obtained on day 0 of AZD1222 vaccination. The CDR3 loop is CASSKGGGPGNTIYF. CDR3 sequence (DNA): TGTGCCAGCAGCAAAGGAGGGGGACCTGGAAACACCATATATTTT.